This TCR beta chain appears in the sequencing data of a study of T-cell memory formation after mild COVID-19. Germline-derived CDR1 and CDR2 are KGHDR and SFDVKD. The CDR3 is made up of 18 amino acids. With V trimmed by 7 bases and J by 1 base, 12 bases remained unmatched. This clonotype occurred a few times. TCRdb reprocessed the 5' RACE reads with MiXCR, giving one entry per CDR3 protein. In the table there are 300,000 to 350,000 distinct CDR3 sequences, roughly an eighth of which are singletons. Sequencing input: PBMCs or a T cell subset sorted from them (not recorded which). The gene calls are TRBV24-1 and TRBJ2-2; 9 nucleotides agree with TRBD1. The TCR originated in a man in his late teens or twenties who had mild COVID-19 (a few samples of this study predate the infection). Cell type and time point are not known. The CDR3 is CATSSSGTGRWNTGELFF. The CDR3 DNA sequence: TGTGCCACCAGCAGTTCCGGGACAGGGAGGTGGAACACCGGGGAGCTGTTTTTT.